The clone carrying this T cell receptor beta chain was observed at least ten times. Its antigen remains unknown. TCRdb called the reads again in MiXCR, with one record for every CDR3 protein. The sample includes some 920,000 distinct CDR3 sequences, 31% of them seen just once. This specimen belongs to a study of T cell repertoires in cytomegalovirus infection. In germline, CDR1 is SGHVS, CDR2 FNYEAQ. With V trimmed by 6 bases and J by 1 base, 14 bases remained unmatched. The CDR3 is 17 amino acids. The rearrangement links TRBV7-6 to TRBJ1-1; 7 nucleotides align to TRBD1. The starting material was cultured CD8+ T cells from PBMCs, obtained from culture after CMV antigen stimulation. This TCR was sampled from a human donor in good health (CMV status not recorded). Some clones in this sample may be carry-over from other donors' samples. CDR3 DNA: TGTGCCAGCAGGGGTAACGGGACAGTCAAGAAGAACACTGAAGCTTTCTTT. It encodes CASRGNGTVKKNTEAFF.